This T cell receptor (beta chain) derives from a study of CD8+CD57+ T cells in acquired aplastic anemia. Overall study context: DNA from sorted CD4+ and CD8+ cells averaged roughly 3.2 ug. Notes on the study in general: Comparison of patients with controls identified almost 30 shared CD8+ CDR3 sequences.

Patients sequenced had flow cytometry evidence of CD8+CD57+ cell expansion. The enrolled patients all had severe acquired aplastic anemia. Genomic DNA templated the TCR beta VDJ and CDR3 profiling. TCRdb re-called the reads with MiXCR, one entry per CDR3 protein. The sample includes 150,000 to 200,000 distinct CDR3 sequences, 45% to 50% of them seen just once. With respect to this clonotype: Its specificity is unknown.

The CDR3 loop spans 14 amino acids. Germline lookup yields CDR1 SNHLY and CDR2 FYNNEI. Between the trimmed V and J ends, which lost 1 base and 0 bases, there was a span of 6 bases. The specimen was sorted CD4+, CD8+, or CD8+CD57+ T cells (not recorded which) from PBMCs. The J gene is TRBJ1-1, the V gene TRBV2; D gene ambiguous. The origin of this receptor is a human donor with aplastic anemia. The CDR3 nucleotides read TGTGCCAGCAGTGAAGTGGGCATGAACACTGAAGCTTTCTTT. Its protein product is CASSEVGMNTEAFF. The full variable domain, in which reference TRBV2 and TRBJ1-1 provide the parts outside the CDR3, is EPEVTQTPSHQVTQMGQEVILRCVPISNHLYFYWYRQILGQKVEFLVSFYNNEISEKSEIFDDQFSVERPDGSNFTLKIRSTKLEDSAMYFCASSEVGMNTEAFFGQGTRLTVV.